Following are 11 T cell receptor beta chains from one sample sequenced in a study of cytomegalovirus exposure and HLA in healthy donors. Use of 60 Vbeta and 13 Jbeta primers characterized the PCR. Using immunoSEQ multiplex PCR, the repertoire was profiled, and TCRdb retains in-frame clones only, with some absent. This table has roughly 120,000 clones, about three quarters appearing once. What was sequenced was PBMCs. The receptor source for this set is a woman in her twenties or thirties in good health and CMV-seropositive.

CDR3 nucleotide sequence: TGTGCCAGCAGCGTAGCCCTGGGAATCCCAGGGGACAGTAGCGATGGCTACACCTTC. This encodes CASSVALGIPGDSSDGYTF. The chain has TRBV9 and TRBJ1-2; 7 bases are a match to TRBD1. The CDR3 covers 19 residues. Germline V gives CDR1 SGDLS, CDR2 YYNGEE. V dropped 0 bases and J dropped 6; count of bases not matched to a gene: 20. The full variable domain, in which reference TRBV9 and TRBJ1-2 provide the parts outside the CDR3, is DSGVTQTPKHLITATGQRVTLRCSPRSGDLSVYWYQQSLDQGLQFLIQYYNGEERAKGNILERFSAQQFPDLHSELNLSSLELGDSALYFCASSVALGIPGDSSDGYTFGSGTRLTVV.

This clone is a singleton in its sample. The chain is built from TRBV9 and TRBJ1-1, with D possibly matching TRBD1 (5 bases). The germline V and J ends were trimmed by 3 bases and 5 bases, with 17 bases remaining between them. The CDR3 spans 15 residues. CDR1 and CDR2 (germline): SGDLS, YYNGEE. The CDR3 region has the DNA TGTGCCAGCAGCGAAAGCGCCGGGGGTAGTACTGAAGCTTTCTTT. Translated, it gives CASSESAGGSTEAFF.

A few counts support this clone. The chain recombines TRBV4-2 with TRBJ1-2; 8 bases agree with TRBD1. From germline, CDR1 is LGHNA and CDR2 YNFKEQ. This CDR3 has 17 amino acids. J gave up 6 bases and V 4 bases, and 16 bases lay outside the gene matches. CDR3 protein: CASSPDRDVDIMDGYTF. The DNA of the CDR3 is TGTGCCAGCAGCCCGGACAGGGACGTGGATATAATGGATGGCTACACCTTC.

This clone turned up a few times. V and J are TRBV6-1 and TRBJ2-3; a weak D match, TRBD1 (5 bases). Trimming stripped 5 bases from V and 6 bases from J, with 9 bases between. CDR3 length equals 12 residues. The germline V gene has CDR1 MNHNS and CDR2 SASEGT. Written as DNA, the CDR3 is TGTGCCAGCAGTCCACACAGGGATACGCAGTATTTT. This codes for CASSPHRDTQYF.

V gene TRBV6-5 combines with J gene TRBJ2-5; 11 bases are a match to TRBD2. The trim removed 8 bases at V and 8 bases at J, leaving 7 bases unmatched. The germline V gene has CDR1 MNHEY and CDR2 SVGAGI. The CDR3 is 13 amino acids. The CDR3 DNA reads TGTGCCAGCCGGACTAGCGGGTATCAAACCCAGTACTTC. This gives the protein CASRTSGYQTQYF.

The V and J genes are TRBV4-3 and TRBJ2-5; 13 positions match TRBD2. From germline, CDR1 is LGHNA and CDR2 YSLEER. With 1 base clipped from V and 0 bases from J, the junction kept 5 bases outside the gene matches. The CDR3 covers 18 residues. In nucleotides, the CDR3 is TGCGCCAGCAGCCAAGGACTAGCGGGGGGCCTCTACCAAGAGACCCAGTACTTC. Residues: CASSQGLAGGLYQETQYF.

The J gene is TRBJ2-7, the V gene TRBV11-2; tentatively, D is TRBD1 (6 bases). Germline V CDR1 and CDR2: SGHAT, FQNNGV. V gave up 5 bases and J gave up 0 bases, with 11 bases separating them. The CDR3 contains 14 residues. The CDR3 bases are TGTGCCAGCAGCCCCGGACAGAGCTCCTACGAGCAGTACTTC. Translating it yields CASSPGQSSYEQYF. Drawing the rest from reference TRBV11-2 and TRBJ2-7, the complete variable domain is EAGVAQSPRYKIIEKRQSVAFWCNPISGHATLYWYQQILGQGPKLLIQFQNNGVVDDSQLPKDRFSAERLKGVDSTLKIQPAKLEDSAVYLCASSPGQSSYEQYFGPGTRLTVT.

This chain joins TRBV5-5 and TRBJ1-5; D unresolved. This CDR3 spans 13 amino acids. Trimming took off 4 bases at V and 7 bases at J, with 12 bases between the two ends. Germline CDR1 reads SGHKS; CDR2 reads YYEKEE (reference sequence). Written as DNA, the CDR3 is TGTGCCAGCAGCGTCGAGGGTTTCCAGCCCCAGCATTTT. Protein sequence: CASSVEGFQPQHF.

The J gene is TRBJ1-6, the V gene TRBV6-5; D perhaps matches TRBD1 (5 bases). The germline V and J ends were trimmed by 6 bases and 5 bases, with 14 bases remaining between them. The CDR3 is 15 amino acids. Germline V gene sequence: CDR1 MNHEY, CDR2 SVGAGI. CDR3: CASSLRGGHNSPLHF. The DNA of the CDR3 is TGTGCCAGCAGCCTACGCGGGGGTCATAATTCACCCCTCCACTTT.

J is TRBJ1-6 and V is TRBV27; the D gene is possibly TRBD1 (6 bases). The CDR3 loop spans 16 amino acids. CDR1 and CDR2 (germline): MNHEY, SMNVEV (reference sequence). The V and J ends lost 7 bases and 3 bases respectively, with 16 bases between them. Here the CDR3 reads CASTATGRNYNSPLHF. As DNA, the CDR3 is TGTGCCAGCACCGCGACAGGACGAAACTATAATTCACCCCTCCACTTT.

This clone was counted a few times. CDR3 loop: CASSGSGGTKAEQYF. The CDR3, as DNA: TGTGCCAGCAGCGGTAGCGGGGGCACCAAGGCCGAGCAGTACTTC. The V gene is TRBV9, the J gene TRBJ2-7, with TRBD2 identical over 9 bases. Germline CDR1 and CDR2: SGDLS and YYNGEE. The CDR3 loop spans 15 amino acids. The trim removed 3 bases at V and 6 bases at J, leaving 10 bases unmatched.